This T cell receptor beta chain originates from a study of T cells in Graves' hyperthyroidism and ophthalmopathy. Findings of the study overall: Ophthalmopathy was identified by the model a median 6.5 months ahead of onset.

V lost 8 bases and J lost 5; bases outside the gene matches: 8. The germline V gene has CDR1 MDHEN and CDR2 SYDVKM. The CDR3 has 15 residues. This clonotype was counted at least ten times. No antigen is known for it. Amplification of TCR beta CDR3 regions used RNA as the template. An initial round of RT-PCR targeting the TCR CDR3 relied on the HTBI primer set. A single record per CDR3 protein comes from TCRdb applying MiXCR to the multiplex PCR reads. The data hold hundreds of thousands of distinct CDR3 sequences, with roughly 15% observed a single time. Individuals with ophthalmopathy presented a Clinical Activity Score of at least 3, a NOSPECS grade of at least 4 and a duration under 3 months. Diagnostic decisions used clinical symptoms, serum thyroxine and TRAb, thyroid ultrasound and orbital computed tomography.

The J gene is TRBJ2-5, the V gene TRBV28, with 13 bases fitting TRBD2. The sequence came from a woman in her forties or fifties with Graves' ophthalmopathy. The sample was blood. CDR3 sequence (DNA): TGTGCCAGCTTAAGACTAGCGGGGGGAGGGGAGACCCAGTACTTC. Translated: CASLRLAGGGETQYF.